This is a list of T cell receptor beta chains from one sample in a study of T cells in Graves' hyperthyroidism and ophthalmopathy. TCRdb re-called the multiplex PCR reads through MiXCR, storing one row per CDR3 protein. The table has hundreds of thousands of distinct CDR3 sequences, around 13% seen once. Sequencing was performed on blood. The receptors stem from a woman between 18 and 29 years old with Graves' hyperthyroidism. Both conserved end residues are part of each CDR3.

j_call: TRBJ2-3; v_call: TRBV29-1; cdr3_aa: CSVRSVTDTQYF
j_call: TRBJ2-1; v_call: TRBV5-1; cdr3_aa: CASSFGGGHNEQFF
j_call: TRBJ2-1; v_call: TRBV3-1; cdr3_aa: CASSQKLRDRAYNEQFF
j_call: TRBJ2-3; v_call: TRBV30; cdr3_aa: CAWSAGTSGTDTQYF
j_call: TRBJ2-3; v_call: TRBV24-1; cdr3_aa: CATSDFGDRTDTQYF
j_call: TRBJ1-1; v_call: TRBV3-1; cdr3_aa: CASSQDPGANTEAFF
j_call: TRBJ1-2; v_call: TRBV4-3; cdr3_aa: CASSQATGRGYTF
j_call: TRBJ1-5; v_call: TRBV20-1; cdr3_aa: CSARAGPYSNQPQHF
j_call: TRBJ2-5; v_call: TRBV30; cdr3_aa: CAWSRQGLETQYF
j_call: TRBJ1-2; v_call: TRBV19; cdr3_aa: CASMFGAGGYGYTF
j_call: TRBJ2-5; v_call: TRBV11-2; cdr3_aa: CASSYSGTAQETQYF
j_call: TRBJ2-5; v_call: TRBV7-9; cdr3_aa: CASSLSPAVKTQYF
j_call: TRBJ1-2; v_call: TRBV6-2/TRBV6-3; cdr3_aa: CASSYSPKSTANYGYTF
j_call: TRBJ2-7; v_call: TRBV20-1; cdr3_aa: CSAPGLAGGRYEQYF
j_call: TRBJ2-7; v_call: TRBV30; cdr3_aa: CAWSPRLPSSYEQYF
j_call: TRBJ2-2; v_call: TRBV6-1; cdr3_aa: CASSWREEVGELFF
j_call: TRBJ2-1; v_call: TRBV2; cdr3_aa: CASSDPTGTSGYSSYNEQFF
j_call: TRBJ2-1; v_call: TRBV5-1; cdr3_aa: CASSFGLGYEQFF
j_call: TRBJ2-3; v_call: TRBV4-2; cdr3_aa: CASSGRAESTDTQYF
j_call: TRBJ2-3; v_call: TRBV7-6; cdr3_aa: CASSDAGSGTDTQYF
j_call: TRBJ2-7; v_call: TRBV5-1; cdr3_aa: CASSSGTLGAYEQYF
j_call: TRBJ2-3; v_call: TRBV4-1; cdr3_aa: CASSLRRGGIDTQYF
j_call: TRBJ2-3; v_call: TRBV24-1; cdr3_aa: CATSEPLVAGRTDTQYF
j_call: TRBJ1-1; v_call: TRBV7-2; cdr3_aa: CASSFAAPNTEAFF
j_call: TRBJ2-7; v_call: TRBV27; cdr3_aa: CASSMRTGYEQYF
j_call: TRBJ1-2; v_call: TRBV6-1; cdr3_aa: CASSWTSRANYGYTF
j_call: TRBJ1-5; v_call: TRBV28; cdr3_aa: CASSKNLGARHYSNQPQHF
j_call: TRBJ2-7; v_call: TRBV7-2; cdr3_aa: CASSPTGRGRYYEQYF
j_call: TRBJ2-7; v_call: TRBV20-1; cdr3_aa: CSARGQDFYEQYF
j_call: TRBJ2-1; v_call: TRBV10-3; cdr3_aa: CAITPREGAYNEQFF
j_call: TRBJ2-3; v_call: TRBV20-1; cdr3_aa: CSAPGQGQVFDTQYF
j_call: TRBJ2-5; v_call: TRBV27; cdr3_aa: CASDGTETQYF
j_call: TRBJ2-1; v_call: TRBV6-1; cdr3_aa: CASSEEAGTVNEQFF
j_call: TRBJ2-1; v_call: TRBV20-1; cdr3_aa: CSARDGASGNSYNEQFF
j_call: TRBJ1-4; v_call: TRBV6-1; cdr3_aa: CASSPEPTGASEKLFF
j_call: TRBJ2-7; v_call: TRBV6-5; cdr3_aa: CASSYRELYEQYF
j_call: TRBJ2-1; v_call: TRBV20-1; cdr3_aa: CSARDGAGGLNEQFF
j_call: TRBJ2-1; v_call: TRBV29-1; cdr3_aa: CAFRSGTLREQFF
j_call: TRBJ1-2; v_call: TRBV5-1; cdr3_aa: CASSSGGSYGYTF
j_call: TRBJ1-6; v_call: TRBV20-1; cdr3_aa: CSASGTRESPLHF
j_call: TRBJ2-7; v_call: TRBV9; cdr3_aa: CASSAAGTGSDEQYF
j_call: TRBJ1-1; v_call: TRBV27; cdr3_aa: CASSFYGLNTEAFF
j_call: TRBJ2-7; v_call: TRBV7-9; cdr3_aa: CASSSTPGLAYEQYF
j_call: TRBJ1-1; v_call: TRBV10-1; cdr3_aa: CASSEAVGTEAFF